One and the same sample provided the 7 T cell receptor beta chains below, sequenced in a study of immune characterization of retroperitoneal liposarcoma. TCRdb re-called the PCR reads with MiXCR, one entry per CDR3 protein. The repertoire holds approximately 1,500 distinct CDR3 sequences, roughly 46% seen once, with approximately 20% in the top ten. Sequenced input: tumor tissue. The source is a female donor with retroperitoneal liposarcoma.

J is TRBJ2-5 and V is TRBV12-3 or TRBV12-4, with 10 bases matching TRBD1. The tail of the sequence fits TRBJ2-1 better, so the J call may be wrong. CDR3 length: 15 residues. CDR3 in DNA: TGTGCCACCACCTTTGGGACAGGGGTATCTTATGAGCAGTTCTTC. Encoded protein: CATTFGTGVSYEQFF.

The V gene is TRBV28, the J gene TRBJ2-5; the D is unclear. The DNA end is a closer match to TRBJ2-7, so the J assignment may be wrong. Germline values: CDR1 MDHEN, CDR2 SYDVKM. This CDR3 is 16 amino acids long. In nucleotides, the CDR3 is TGTGCCAGCAGTTTATTTGAAAGTCAGCGTGCCTACGAGCAGTACTTC. As protein: CASSLFESQRAYEQYF.

This clonotype is termed large. The genes are TRBV7-2 and TRBJ2-5, with D unclear. CDR1 and CDR2 (germline): SGHTA, FQGNSA. V was cut by 5 bases and J by 1 base, with 14 bases left in between. The CDR3 contains 15 residues. The CDR3: CASSHAAAVQETQYF. In DNA, the CDR3 is TGTGCCAGCAGCCATGCCGCGGCAGTCCAAGAGACCCAGTACTTC.

This clonotype was recorded a few times. V gene TRBV6-1 combines with J gene TRBJ2-1; TRBD2 matches 11 bases. The CDR3 contains 13 residues. J was trimmed by 7 bases and V by 11 bases; bases with no gene match: 7. The germline V gene has CDR1 MNHNS and CDR2 SASEGT. Here the CDR3 reads CAGRLAGRNEQFF. CDR3 bases: TGTGCCGGCCGACTAGCGGGAAGGAATGAGCAGTTCTTC.

The chain links TRBV7-2 to TRBJ2-3, with D tentatively TRBD2 (6 bases). Trimming took 1 base from V and 5 from J, leaving 7 bases between them. The CDR3 has 13 amino acids. Germline-derived CDR1 and CDR2 are SGHTA and FQGNSA. This CDR3 reads CASSLVGGDTQYF. The CDR3 region has the DNA TGTGCCAGCAGCTTAGTCGGGGGAGATACGCAGTATTTT.

In its sample, this clonotype was seen a few times. The chain recombines TRBV12-3 or TRBV12-4 with TRBJ1-3; D may be TRBD1 (6 bases). The CDR3 has 14 residues. Trimming left V 6 bases short and J 1 base short, with 10 bases between. The CDR3 sequence: CASRRRGSGNTIYF. Here the CDR3 DNA reads TGTGCCAGCAGGCGTAGGGGGTCTGGAAACACCATATATTTT.

Regarding this clonotype: This sequence may be a read error, since a much larger clone differs from it by one base. The V call is TRBV25-1, the J call TRBJ2-4; no reliable D call. The germline V gene has CDR1 MGHDK and CDR2 SYGVNS. V dropped 2 bases and J dropped 13 bases, with 12 bases sitting between them. The CDR3 is 12 residues long. The CDR3 DNA reads as TGTGCCAGCAGTGAAGGTCGGCTTGAGCAGTACTTC. It translates to CASSEGRLEQYF.